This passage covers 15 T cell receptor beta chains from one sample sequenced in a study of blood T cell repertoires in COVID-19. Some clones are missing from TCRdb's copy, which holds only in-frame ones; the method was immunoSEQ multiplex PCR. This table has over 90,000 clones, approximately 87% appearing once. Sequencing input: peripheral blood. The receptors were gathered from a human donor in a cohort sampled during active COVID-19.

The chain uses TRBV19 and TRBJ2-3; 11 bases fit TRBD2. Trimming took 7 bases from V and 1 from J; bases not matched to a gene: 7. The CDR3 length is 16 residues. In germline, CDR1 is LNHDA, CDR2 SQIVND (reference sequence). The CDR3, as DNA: TGTGCCAGTAAGGGGACTAGCGGCTCGGGCACAGATACGCAGTATTTT. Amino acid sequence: CASKGTSGSGTDTQYF.

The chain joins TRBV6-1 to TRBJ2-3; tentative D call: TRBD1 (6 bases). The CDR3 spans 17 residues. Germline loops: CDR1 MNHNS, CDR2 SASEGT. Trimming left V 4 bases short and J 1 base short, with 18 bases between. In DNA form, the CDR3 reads TGTGCCAGCAGTGGTTTAACAGGGTCTCCAGGCACAGATACGCAGTATTTT. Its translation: CASSGLTGSPGTDTQYF.

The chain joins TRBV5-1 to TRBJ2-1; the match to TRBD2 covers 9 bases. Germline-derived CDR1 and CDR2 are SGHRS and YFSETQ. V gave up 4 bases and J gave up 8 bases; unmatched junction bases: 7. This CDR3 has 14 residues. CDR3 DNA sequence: TGCGCCAGCAGCGGACTAGCGTCCGACGATGAGCAGTTCTTC. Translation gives CASSGLASDDEQFF.

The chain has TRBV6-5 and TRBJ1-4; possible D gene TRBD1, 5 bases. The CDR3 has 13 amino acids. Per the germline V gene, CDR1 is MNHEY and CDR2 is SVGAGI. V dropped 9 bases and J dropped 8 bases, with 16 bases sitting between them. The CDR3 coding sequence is TGTGCCAGTATAAGGGGTGCGCAAGAAAAACTGTTTTTT. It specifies CASIRGAQEKLFF.

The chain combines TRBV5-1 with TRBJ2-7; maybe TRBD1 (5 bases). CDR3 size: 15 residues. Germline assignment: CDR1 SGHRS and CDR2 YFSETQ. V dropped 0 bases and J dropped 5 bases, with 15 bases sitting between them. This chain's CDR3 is CASSLETGFVHEQYF. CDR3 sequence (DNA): TGCGCCAGCAGCTTGGAAACAGGTTTTGTCCACGAGCAGTACTTC.

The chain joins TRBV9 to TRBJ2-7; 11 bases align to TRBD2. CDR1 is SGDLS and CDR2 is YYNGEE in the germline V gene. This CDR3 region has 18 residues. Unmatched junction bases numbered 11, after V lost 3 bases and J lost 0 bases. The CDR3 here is CASSDRGTSGPSSYEQYF. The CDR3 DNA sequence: TGTGCCAGCAGCGACCGGGGGACTAGCGGACCTAGCTCCTACGAGCAGTACTTC.

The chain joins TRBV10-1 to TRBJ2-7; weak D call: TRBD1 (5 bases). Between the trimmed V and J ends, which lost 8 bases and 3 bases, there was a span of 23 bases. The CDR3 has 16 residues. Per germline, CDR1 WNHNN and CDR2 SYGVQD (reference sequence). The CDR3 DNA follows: TGCGCCAGCGTCAGAAGGGGCCCACGCCTCGGCTACGAGCAGTACTTC. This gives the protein CASVRRGPRLGYEQYF.

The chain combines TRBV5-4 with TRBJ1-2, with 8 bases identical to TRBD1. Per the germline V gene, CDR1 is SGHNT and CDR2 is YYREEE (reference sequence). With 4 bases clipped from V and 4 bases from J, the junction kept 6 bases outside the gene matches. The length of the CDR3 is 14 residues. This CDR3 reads CASSTTGGVYGYTF. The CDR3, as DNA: TGTGCCAGCAGCACTACAGGGGGTGTCTATGGCTACACCTTC.

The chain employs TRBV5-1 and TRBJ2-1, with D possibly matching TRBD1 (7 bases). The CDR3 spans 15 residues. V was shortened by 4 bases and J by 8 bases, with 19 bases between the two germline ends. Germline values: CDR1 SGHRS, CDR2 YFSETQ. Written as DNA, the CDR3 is TGCGCCAGCAGCATGGTGAGCAGGGGGGATCATGAGCAGTTCTTC. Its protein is CASSMVSRGDHEQFF.

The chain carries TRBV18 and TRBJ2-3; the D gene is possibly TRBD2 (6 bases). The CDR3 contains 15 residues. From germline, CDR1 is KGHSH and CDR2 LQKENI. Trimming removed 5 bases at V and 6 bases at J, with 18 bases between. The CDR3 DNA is TGTGCCAGCTCATGGAGGGAGCTGGCCCGGGATACGCAGTATTTT. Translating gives CASSWRELARDTQYF.

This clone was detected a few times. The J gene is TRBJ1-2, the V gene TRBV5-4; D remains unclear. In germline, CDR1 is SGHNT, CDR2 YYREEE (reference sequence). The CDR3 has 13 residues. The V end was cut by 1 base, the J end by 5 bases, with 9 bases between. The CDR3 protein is CASSLLVTYGYTF. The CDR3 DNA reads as TGTGCCAGCAGCTTGTTGGTTACTTATGGCTACACCTTC.

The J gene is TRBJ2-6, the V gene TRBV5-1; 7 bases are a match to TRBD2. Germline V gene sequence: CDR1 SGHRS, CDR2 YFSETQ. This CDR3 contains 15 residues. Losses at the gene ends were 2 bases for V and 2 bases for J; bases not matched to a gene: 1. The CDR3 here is CASSFGLAGANVLTF. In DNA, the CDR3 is TGCGCCAGCAGCTTTGGACTAGCTGGGGCCAACGTCCTGACTTTC.

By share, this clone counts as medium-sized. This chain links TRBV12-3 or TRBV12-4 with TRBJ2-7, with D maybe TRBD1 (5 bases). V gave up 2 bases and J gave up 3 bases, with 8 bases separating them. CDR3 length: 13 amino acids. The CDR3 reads CASSLPTGYEQYF. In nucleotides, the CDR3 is TGTGCCAGCAGTTTACCTACAGGCTACGAGCAGTACTTC.

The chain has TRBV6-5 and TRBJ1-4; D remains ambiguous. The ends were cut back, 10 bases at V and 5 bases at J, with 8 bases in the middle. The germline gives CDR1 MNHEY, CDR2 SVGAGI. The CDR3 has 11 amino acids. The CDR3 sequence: CAIRGNEKLFF. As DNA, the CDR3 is TGTGCCATCCGGGGAAATGAAAAACTGTTTTTT.

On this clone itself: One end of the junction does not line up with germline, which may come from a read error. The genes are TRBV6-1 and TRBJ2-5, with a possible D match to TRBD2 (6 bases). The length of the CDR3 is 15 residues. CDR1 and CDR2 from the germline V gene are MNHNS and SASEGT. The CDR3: CASREFGRGMETQYF. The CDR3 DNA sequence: TGTGCCAGCCGTGAGTTCGGGAGAGGTATGGAGACCCAGTACTTC.